The 10 T cell receptor beta chains below all came from one sample that was sequenced in a study of blood T cells in healthy people across ages. The second PCR ran 7 to 11 cycles with a sample-barcoded 5' primer and J-beta primers. Each CDR3 protein is one row after TCRdb ran MiXCR on the 5' RACE reads. The sample lists about 830,000 distinct CDR3 sequences, 55% to 70% seen once, with 20% to 25% in the top ten. Sequencing was performed on blood. The source of these receptors is a man aged 25 to 40 in good health.

This clonotype was seen only a few times. The chain is built from TRBV7-9 and TRBJ2-1; D uncertain. CDR3 size: 12 residues. Germline V lookup: CDR1 SEHNR, CDR2 FQNEAQ (reference sequence). The V end lost 1 base, the J end lost 8 bases, and 6 bases lay between the germline ends. CDR3 sequence reads: CASSLDGYEQFF. The CDR3 coding sequence is TGTGCCAGCAGCTTAGACGGGTATGAGCAGTTCTTC. Full variable domain (rest looked up from reference TRBV7-9 and TRBJ2-1): DTGVSQNPRHKITKRGQNVTFRCDPISEHNRLYWYRQTLGQGPEFLTYFQNEAQLEKSRLLSDRFSAERPKGSFSTLEIQRTEQGDSAMYLCASSLDGYEQFFGPGTRLTVL.

The V and J genes are TRBV3-1 and TRBJ2-3; D unresolved. From germline, CDR1 is LGHDT and CDR2 YNNKEL (reference sequence). V gave up 1 base and J gave up 7 bases, with 9 bases separating them. The length of the CDR3 is 13 residues. The CDR3 sequence: CASSQVGLNTQYF. Written as DNA, the CDR3 is TGTGCCAGCAGCCAAGTCGGCCTCAATACGCAGTATTTT.

CDR3 region: CASSVGTSFVDEQFF. The CDR3, as DNA: TGTGCCAGCAGCGTGGGGACTAGCTTTGTCGATGAGCAGTTCTTC. This rearrangement joins TRBV9 to TRBJ2-1, with TRBD2 matching over 9 bases. The CDR3 length is 15 residues. V trimming: 2 bases; J trimming: 8 bases; junction bases outside the gene matches: 8. CDR1 is SGDLS and CDR2 is YYNGEE in the germline V gene.

V is TRBV6-1 and J is TRBJ1-5; TRBD1 aligns across 9 bases. This CDR3 has 15 amino acids. Germline CDR1 and CDR2: MNHNS and SASEGT. Trimming cost V 6 bases and J 5 bases; bases outside gene matches: 8. The CDR3 protein is CASSAARTGDQPQHF. CDR3 coding DNA: TGTGCCAGCAGCGCTGCTAGGACAGGGGATCAGCCCCAGCATTTT.

As DNA, the CDR3 is TGTGCCAGCAGCATACGGGGACAGGTGGGAGGCAATGAGCAGTTCTTC. It specifies CASSIRGQVGGNEQFF. The rearrangement joins TRBV7-2 to TRBJ2-1, with 8 bases identical to TRBD1. J lost 6 bases, V lost 5 bases, and 12 bases had no gene match. Germline V gene sequence: CDR1 SGHTA, CDR2 FQGNSA. The CDR3 loop spans 16 amino acids.

The genes are TRBV6-5 and TRBJ1-1; 7 nucleotides agree with TRBD1. This CDR3 comprises 14 residues. Germline V CDR1 and CDR2: MNHEY, SVGAGI. The V segment lost 2 bases and the J segment 5 bases; nucleotides outside the gene matches: 5. The CDR3 loop is CASSYEGGRTEAFF. The CDR3 nucleotides are TGTGCCAGCAGTTACGAAGGGGGCAGGACTGAAGCTTTCTTT.

V and J are TRBV6-5 and TRBJ1-6; 12 bases agree with TRBD1. Germline V gene lookup returns CDR1 MNHEY and CDR2 SVGAGI. The CDR3 is 17 amino acids. With 4 bases clipped from V and 4 bases from J, the junction kept 5 bases outside the gene matches. This chain's CDR3 is CASSSGTGGGYNSPLHF. In DNA form, the CDR3 reads TGTGCCAGCAGTTCCGGGACAGGGGGCGGTTATAATTCACCCCTCCACTTT.

This clonotype was detected a few times. This chain joins TRBV6-2 or TRBV6-3 and TRBJ2-3; 13 positions agree with TRBD2. Trimming took 6 bases from V and 2 from J; bases not matched to a gene: 5. Germline loops: CDR1 MNHEY, CDR2 SVGEGT. The CDR3 covers 16 residues. CDR3 protein: CASRRTSGGTTDTQYF. The DNA of the CDR3 is TGTGCCAGCAGACGGACTAGCGGGGGCACCACAGATACGCAGTATTTT.

This clonotype was detected a few times. A read error may produce the germline difference seen at one junction end. The rearrangement joins TRBV29-1 to TRBJ2-7, with unresolved D. The CDR3 totals 12 residues. Germline V lookup: CDR1 SQVTM, CDR2 ANQGSEA. The CDR3 reads CSVESLSSEQYF. The CDR3 DNA follows: TGCAGCGTTGAGTCCCTATCCTCCGAGCAGTACTTC.

The CDR3 coding sequence is TGCAGCGTTGTTCTGGTCTACCAAGAGACCCAGTACTTC. Translation: CSVVLVYQETQYF. The rearrangement links TRBV29-1 to TRBJ2-5; D is unresolved. Germline CDR1 SQVTM, CDR2 ANQGSEA. The V end lost 4 bases, the J end lost 0 bases, and 9 bases lay between the germline ends. The CDR3 is 13 amino acids.